This entry lists 12 T cell receptor beta chains sequenced from one sample in a study of blood T cell repertoires in COVID-19. Clones were read by immunoSEQ multiplex PCR, and TCRdb kept only the in-frame ones, dropping some. The table shows 54,000 or so clones, with around 88% occurring only once. The sample comprised peripheral blood. The receptors originated from a woman of 80 years or more with acute or convalescent COVID-19.

The sample holds a few counts of this clone. The genes are TRBV27 and TRBJ2-2, with no clear D. The CDR3 has 14 residues. Trimming cost V 0 bases and J 6 bases, with 8 bases left between them. In germline, CDR1 is MNHEY, CDR2 SMNVEV (reference sequence). This chain's CDR3 is CASSLSLVPGELFF. The CDR3 DNA reads TGTGCCAGCAGTTTATCGTTAGTTCCCGGGGAGCTGTTTTTT.

The genes are TRBV5-5 and TRBJ1-2, with a possible D match to TRBD1 (5 bases). Germline V gene data show CDR1 as SGHKS and CDR2 as YYEKEE (reference sequence). Trimming shortened V by 0 bases and J by 2 bases, and 11 bases separated the two germline ends. The CDR3 runs 15 residues. CDR3 bases: TGTGCCAGCAGCTTGGTATGGACAAACAACTATGGCTACACCTTC. Protein product: CASSLVWTNNYGYTF. Combining the CDR3 with reference TRBV5-5 and TRBJ1-2 gives the whole variable domain DAGVTQSPTHLIKTRGQQVTLRCSPISGHKSVSWYQQVLGQGPQFIFQYYEKEERGRGNFPDRFSARQFPNYSSELNVNALLLGDSALYLCASSLVWTNNYGYTFGSGTRLTVV.

The gene calls are TRBV27 and TRBJ1-3; possibly TRBD1 for D (6 bases). The CDR3 covers 17 residues. In germline, CDR1 is MNHEY, CDR2 SMNVEV (reference sequence). The germline V and J ends were trimmed by 2 bases and 0 bases, with 14 bases remaining between them. CDR3 coding DNA: TGTGCCAGCAGTTTAAACCCCGACAGGTCCTCTGGAAACACCATATATTTT. This sequence encodes CASSLNPDRSSGNTIYF.

V and J are TRBV6-1 and TRBJ2-1; D perhaps matches TRBD1 (7 bases). V was pared by 2 bases and J by 6 bases, with 14 bases between. The CDR3 length is 15 residues. Looked up from germline, CDR1 is MNHNS and CDR2 is SASEGT. CDR3: CASSEMPGGGNEQFF. The CDR3 DNA follows: TGTGCCAGCAGTGAAATGCCAGGGGGAGGCAATGAGCAGTTCTTC.

CDR3 sequence (DNA): TGTGCCAGCAGCTTAGGTAGAGGGTACTCGAACACCGGGGAGCTGTTTTTT. It yields the protein CASSLGRGYSNTGELFF. V gene TRBV7-3 combines with J gene TRBJ2-2; TRBD2 might be the D (5 bases). Trimming stripped 2 bases from V and 0 bases from J, with 13 bases between. The CDR3 runs to 17 residues. Germline lookup yields CDR1 SGHTA and CDR2 FQGTGA.

The V call is TRBV7-8, the J call TRBJ2-2, with 9 bases that match TRBD1. Germline V gene lookup returns CDR1 SGHVS and CDR2 FQNEAQ. Unmatched junction bases numbered 3, after V lost 6 bases and J lost 4 bases. The CDR3 is made up of 14 amino acids. For the CDR3, the DNA is TGTGCCAGCAGACAGGGGGCGAGCACCGGGGAGCTGTTTTTT. It codes for CASRQGASTGELFF.

J is TRBJ2-1 and V is TRBV24-1; 8 bases align to TRBD2. The CDR3 has 15 amino acids. Germline V gives CDR1 KGHDR, CDR2 SFDVKD. The junction had 7 bases not matched to a gene; V was cut back by 6 bases and J by 4 bases. This CDR3 reads CATSRGSGGYNEQFF. The CDR3 bases are TGTGCCACCAGTCGAGGGAGCGGGGGTTACAATGAGCAGTTCTTC.

V usage is TRBV5-1 and J usage is TRBJ2-1; 8 bases match TRBD1. The CDR3 extends over 15 amino acids. Germline loops: CDR1 SGHRS, CDR2 YFSETQ. Germline trimming cut 2 bases from V and 8 bases from J; bases unmatched to any gene: 9. The CDR3 is CASSFRPGGRDEQFF. The CDR3, as DNA: TGCGCCAGCAGCTTCAGGCCAGGGGGCAGGGATGAGCAGTTCTTC.

V usage is TRBV25-1 and J usage is TRBJ2-2; 7 positions match TRBD1. Trimming cost V 2 bases and J 0 bases; bases outside gene matches: 3. The V gene's germline CDR1 is MGHDK and CDR2 SYGVNS. This CDR3 region has 16 residues. The CDR3, as DNA: TGTGCCAGCAGTGAACCCGGGACAGCGAACACCGGGGAGCTGTTTTTT. Its protein product is CASSEPGTANTGELFF.

The genes are TRBV5-1 and TRBJ2-5, with TRBD1 matching over 7 bases. V was pared by 4 bases and J by 5 bases, with 5 bases of the junction left unmatched. CDR1 is SGHRS and CDR2 is YFSETQ in the germline V gene. The CDR3 extends over 13 amino acids. The CDR3 nucleotides read TGCGCCAGCAGCGAGGGGGCGAGGGAGACCCAGTACTTC. Translated: CASSEGARETQYF.

The chain recombines TRBV5-1 with TRBJ1-2, with 7 bases aligning to TRBD1. The germline CDR1 and CDR2 sequences are SGHRS and YFSETQ. The CDR3 consists of 16 residues. V trimming: 2 bases; J trimming: 4 bases; junction bases outside the gene matches: 11. The CDR3 here is CASSFGGGQDSYGYTF. CDR3 coding DNA: TGCGCCAGCAGCTTTGGAGGGGGCCAAGACTCCTATGGCTACACCTTC.

The rearrangement links TRBV3-1 (or the pseudogene TRBV3-2) to TRBJ1-3; D call uncertain. The CDR3 spans 15 residues. V lost 3 bases and J 0 bases, leaving 9 bases between the germline ends. Germline CDR1 LGHDT, CDR2 YNNKEL (reference sequence). The CDR3 bases are TGTGCCAGCAGCCACGGCAGGCGCTCTGGAAACACCATATATTTT. Residues: CASSHGRRSGNTIYF.